These 9 T cell receptor beta chains came from one sample sequenced in a study of cytomegalovirus exposure and HLA in healthy donors. The PCR employed 60 Vbeta primers together with 13 Jbeta primers. Some clones are missing from TCRdb's copy, which holds only in-frame ones; the method was immunoSEQ multiplex PCR. The repertoire table contains 60,000 or so clones. Sequencing used PBMCs. The receptor source for this set is a woman aged 18 to 35 in good health and CMV-seronegative.

The rearrangement uses TRBV6-5 and TRBJ2-7; D may be TRBD2 (6 bases). Germline values: CDR1 MNHEY, CDR2 SVGAGI. The CDR3 sequence is 14 residues long. Deletions cut 0 bases from V and 6 bases from J, with 12 bases between. The CDR3 nucleotides are TGTGCCAGCAGTTACTCGCGGGACGTCGGCGAGCAGTACTTC. Translation: CASSYSRDVGEQYF.

J is TRBJ1-1 and V is TRBV5-1, with D possibly being TRBD1 (6 bases). The CDR3 is 15 residues long. Per germline, CDR1 SGHRS and CDR2 YFSETQ. V was trimmed by 4 bases and J by 5 bases, leaving 18 bases between them. The CDR3 DNA follows: TGCGCCAGCAGCCCGGGGGGGCATGAGAAAACTGAAGCTTTCTTT. Amino acid sequence: CASSPGGHEKTEAFF.

The chain couples TRBV2 to TRBJ1-5; 7 bases line up with TRBD1. The germline V gene has CDR1 SNHLY and CDR2 FYNNEI. This CDR3 is built from 13 residues. V lost 7 bases to trimming and J lost 4 bases; unmatched junction nucleotides: 4. The CDR3 region has the DNA TGTGCCAGCATCCGGGACAGTAATCAGCCCCAGCATTTT. Protein product: CASIRDSNQPQHF. The full variable domain, rest sourced from reference TRBV2 and TRBJ1-5, is EPEVTQTPSHQVTQMGQEVILRCVPISNHLYFYWYRQILGQKVEFLVSFYNNEISEKSEIFDDQFSVERPDGSNFTLKIRSTKLEDSAMYFCASIRDSNQPQHFGDGTRLSIL.

V gene TRBV6-1 combines with J gene TRBJ1-6, with TRBD1 as a possible D gene (5 bases). This CDR3 contains 15 residues. Germline CDR1 MNHNS, CDR2 SASEGT. V was clipped by 8 bases and J by 1 base, with 12 bases between them. CDR3 region: CASRSGGSYNSPLHF. The CDR3 nucleotides are TGTGCCAGCCGAAGCGGGGGATCCTATAATTCACCCCTCCACTTT.

The chain joins TRBV5-1 to TRBJ1-1; 7 bases fit TRBD1. V trimming: 0 bases; J trimming: 8 bases; junction bases outside the gene matches: 4. Germline V gene lookup returns CDR1 SGHRS and CDR2 YFSETQ. The CDR3 consists of 13 residues. DNA of the CDR3: TGCGCCAGCAGCTTGGATGGGACAGCAGAAGCTTTCTTT. It encodes CASSLDGTAEAFF.

The chain carries TRBV6-6 and TRBJ1-1; D unresolved. CDR1 and CDR2 from the germline V gene are MNHNY and SVGAGI (reference sequence). The CDR3 runs to 13 residues. V was clipped by 3 bases and J by 3 bases, with 8 bases between them. CDR3 protein: CASSYVSDTEAFF. The DNA of the CDR3 is TGTGCCAGCAGTTATGTTTCGGACACTGAAGCTTTCTTT.

The CDR3 here is CASSYSRGVNYGYTF. In DNA, the CDR3 is TGTGCCAGCAGTTACTCCAGGGGGGTTAACTATGGCTACACCTTC. This chain links TRBV6-5 with TRBJ1-2, with 7 bases that match TRBD1. This CDR3 is 15 amino acids long. Per germline, CDR1 MNHEY and CDR2 SVGAGI. The J segment lost 1 base and the V segment lost 0 bases, leaving 2 bases of the junction unmatched.

This chain uses TRBV9 with TRBJ1-2, with TRBD1 matching 8 bases. Germline assignment: CDR1 SGDLS and CDR2 YYNGEE. This CDR3 is built from 16 residues. V was clipped by 0 bases and J by 4 bases; unmatched bases: 8. In DNA form, the CDR3 reads TGTGCCAGCAGCGTAGCGCAGGGGGCGACCTTCTATGGCTACACCTTC. Its translation: CASSVAQGATFYGYTF.

The V gene is TRBV2, the J gene TRBJ1-6; TRBD1 aligns across 8 bases. The CDR3 extends over 15 amino acids. The junction had 10 bases not matched to a gene; V was cut back by 9 bases and J by 6 bases. Germline V gene lookup returns CDR1 SNHLY and CDR2 FYNNEI. The CDR3 loop reads CARRRTGGVNSPLHF. The CDR3 DNA reads as TGTGCCAGGCGACGTACAGGGGGTGTTAATTCACCCCTCCACTTT.